Presented here are 30 T cell receptor beta chains from one specimen sequenced in a study of T cell responses to AZD1222 COVID-19 vaccine. Profiled with immunoSEQ multiplex PCR; TCRdb holds only in-frame clones, not every one. This table has roughly 120,000 clones, 88% appearing once. Sequenced here: peripheral blood, sampled on day 0 of AZD1222 vaccination. The receptors shown here come from an adult in good health.

J is TRBJ1-2 and V is TRBV9, with D unresolved. The V end lost 0 bases, the J end lost 8 bases, and 17 bases lay between the germline ends. Germline V CDR1 and CDR2: SGDLS, YYNGEE. The CDR3 covers 15 residues. The CDR3 loop is CASSVVATFSSGYTF. CDR3 in DNA: TGTGCCAGCAGCGTAGTCGCTACCTTTTCGTCCGGCTACACCTTC.

The chain has TRBV27 and TRBJ2-3, with TRBD2 matching 15 bases. J was trimmed by 4 bases and V by 5 bases; bases with no gene match: 7. The V gene's germline CDR1 is MNHEY and CDR2 SMNVEV (reference sequence). CDR3 length equals 17 residues. CDR3 coding DNA: TGTGCCAGCAGTGTGCGGACTAGCGGGGGGGCGTCAGATACGCAGTATTTT. It yields the protein CASSVRTSGGASDTQYF.

The chain links TRBV5-6 to TRBJ2-7; D is tentatively TRBD1 or TRBD2 (5 bases each). Looked up from germline, CDR1 is SGHDT and CDR2 is YYEEEE. This CDR3 region has 15 residues. The V and J ends lost 1 base and 4 bases respectively, with 15 bases between them. The chain's CDR3 is CASSLRPQGVYEQYF. The CDR3 DNA reads as TGTGCCAGCAGCTTGAGGCCTCAGGGAGTGTACGAGCAGTACTTC.

The genes are TRBV28 and TRBJ2-1; D is undetermined. Trimming left V 5 bases short and J 0 bases short, with 5 bases between. Germline V lookup: CDR1 MDHEN, CDR2 SYDVKM. The CDR3 is 13 residues long. DNA of the CDR3: TGTGCCAGCAGTCCGAGCTCCTACAATGAGCAGTTCTTC. Encoded protein: CASSPSSYNEQFF.

For the CDR3, the DNA is TGCGCCAGCAGCCCGGACAGGCCCCTAGCGGTGAGACACACCGGGGAGCTGTTTTTT. This sequence encodes CASSPDRPLAVRHTGELFF. The gene calls are TRBV5-1 and TRBJ2-2; perhaps D is TRBD1 or TRBD2 (7 bases each). Germline V gives CDR1 SGHRS, CDR2 YFSETQ. The CDR3 consists of 19 residues. V was pared by 4 bases and J by 3 bases, with 25 bases between. Full variable domain (remainder filled in from reference TRBV5-1 and TRBJ2-2): KAGVTQTPRYLIKTRGQQVTLSCSPISGHRSVSWYQQTPGQGLQFLFEYFSETQRNKGNFPGRFSGRQFSNSRSEMNVSTLELGDSALYLCASSPDRPLAVRHTGELFFGEGSRLTVL.

The CDR3 loop reads CASSPGPPDNSPLHF. In DNA, the CDR3 is TGTGCCAGCAGCCCGGGCCCCCCGGATAATTCACCCCTCCACTTT. The J gene is TRBJ1-6, the V gene TRBV5-6; D gene ambiguous. Per germline, CDR1 SGHDT and CDR2 YYEEEE. V was clipped by 4 bases and J by 5 bases, with 13 bases between them. The CDR3 runs 15 residues. The whole variable domain, remainder taken from reference TRBV5-6 and TRBJ1-6, is DAGVTQSPTHLIKTRGQQVTLRCSPKSGHDTVSWYQQALGQGPQFIFQYYEEEERQRGNFPDRFSGHQFPNYSSELNVNALLLGDSALYLCASSPGPPDNSPLHFGNGTRLTVT.

The chain recombines TRBV2 with TRBJ1-1, with TRBD1 identical over 7 bases. Per germline, CDR1 SNHLY and CDR2 FYNNEI. This CDR3 is built from 14 residues. V gave up 8 bases and J gave up 3 bases; unmatched junction bases: 9. The CDR3 loop reads CASHGTEWDTEAFF. The CDR3 DNA reads as TGTGCCAGCCATGGGACAGAGTGGGACACTGAAGCTTTCTTT.

This rearrangement joins TRBV3-1 (or the pseudogene TRBV3-2) to TRBJ2-7; the D call may be TRBD1 or TRBD2 (5 bases each). The germline V gene encodes CDR1 LGHDT and CDR2 YNNKEL (reference sequence). The CDR3 contains 16 residues. The V and J ends lost 2 bases and 1 base respectively, with 15 bases between them. CDR3 DNA: TGTGCCAGCAGCCAAAGTTGGGGGTTGGTTTCCTACGAGCAGTACTTC. It encodes CASSQSWGLVSYEQYF.

This chain joins TRBV5-1 and TRBJ1-2; TRBD1 aligns across 8 bases. The germline CDR1 and CDR2 sequences are SGHRS and YFSETQ. This CDR3 region has 16 residues. V gave up 5 bases and J gave up 0 bases; unmatched junction bases: 9. The CDR3: CASRSEGTGANYGYTF. DNA for the CDR3: TGCGCCAGCAGGAGTGAGGGGACAGGAGCTAACTATGGCTACACCTTC.

The J gene is TRBJ1-3, the V gene TRBV4-3, with D hard to call. The germline CDR1 and CDR2 sequences are LGHNA and YSLEER. CDR3 length: 18 amino acids. V lost 0 bases and J 4 bases, leaving 19 bases between the germline ends. For the CDR3, the DNA is TGCGCCAGCAGCCAAGATTTAGTCGGGTCGGCGGGGGGAAACACCATATATTTT. It translates to CASSQDLVGSAGGNTIYF.

In nucleotides, the CDR3 is TGTGCCAGCATGAAGGGACTAGCGGGGGGGTTGAATGAGCAGTTCTTC. It yields the protein CASMKGLAGGLNEQFF. The chain links TRBV2 to TRBJ2-1; TRBD2 aligns across 16 bases. V shed 7 bases, J shed 7 bases, and the junction held 7 bases outside the gene matches. This CDR3 has 16 residues. Germline V gene lookup returns CDR1 SNHLY and CDR2 FYNNEI.

The J gene is TRBJ2-7, the V gene TRBV5-4; 9 bases fit TRBD1. This CDR3 has 15 amino acids. In germline, CDR1 is SGHNT, CDR2 YYREEE (reference sequence). Trimming at V came to 5 bases and at J to 3 bases, leaving 9 bases not matched to a gene. Here the CDR3 reads CASSYSTGGHYEQYF. CDR3 bases: TGTGCCAGCAGTTATTCTACAGGGGGCCACTACGAGCAGTACTTC.

This chain uses TRBV7-2 with TRBJ1-1, with D possibly TRBD1 on 6 matching bases. Per germline, CDR1 SGHTA and CDR2 FQGNSA. The V and J ends lost 6 bases and 0 bases respectively, with 8 bases between them. The CDR3 has 13 residues. CDR3 amino acids: CASSRDMNTEAFF. In nucleotides, the CDR3 is TGTGCCAGCAGTCGGGACATGAACACTGAAGCTTTCTTT.

This chain joins TRBV24-1 and TRBJ2-3; D remains ambiguous. CDR1 KGHDR and CDR2 SFDVKD come from the germline V gene. The CDR3 has 13 amino acids. Trimming removed 0 bases from V and 6 bases from J, with 6 bases in between. The CDR3 DNA sequence: TGTGCCACCAGTGATTTGGACCCCGATACGCAGTATTTT. This translates into CATSDLDPDTQYF.

The genes are TRBV3-1 (or the pseudogene TRBV3-2) and TRBJ2-3, with 7 nucleotides matching TRBD1. Germline CDR1 LGHDT, CDR2 YNNKEL (reference sequence). The J segment lost 5 bases and the V segment lost 5 bases, leaving 7 bases of the junction unmatched. The CDR3 sequence is 14 residues long. CDR3 coding DNA: TGTGCCAGCAGCAACCAGGGGGTTGTAGATACGCAGTATTTT. This codes for CASSNQGVVDTQYF.

The chain has TRBV20-1 and TRBJ2-2, with a weak D call TRBD2 (6 bases). The germline V gene encodes CDR1 DFQATT and CDR2 SNEGSKA (reference sequence). The V end lost 3 bases, the J end lost 4 bases, and 15 bases lay between the germline ends. The CDR3 has 15 amino acids. The CDR3 DNA reads as TGCAGTGCTAGTCTGGGCGGGATTAGCACCGGGGAGCTGTTTTTT. It is translated as CSASLGGISTGELFF.

The rearrangement links TRBV19 to TRBJ1-2, with 7 positions matching TRBD1. This CDR3 region has 14 residues. Germline trimming cut 5 bases from V and 6 bases from J; bases unmatched to any gene: 9. CDR1 LNHDA and CDR2 SQIVND come from the germline V gene (reference sequence). This CDR3 reads CASSPGDRADGYTF. The CDR3 DNA reads as TGTGCCAGTAGTCCGGGCGACAGGGCAGATGGCTACACCTTC.

This clone came up a few times. The chain combines TRBV4-2 with TRBJ2-2; TRBD2 might be the D (6 bases). Per the germline V gene, CDR1 is LGHNA and CDR2 is YNFKEQ. The CDR3 is 16 amino acids. Trimming shortened V by 0 bases and J by 4 bases, and 12 bases separated the two germline ends. CDR3 bases: TGTGCCAGCAGCCAAGATGGGGGGACCAGCACCGGGGAGCTGTTTTTT. Its translation: CASSQDGGTSTGELFF.

This clone was observed once. The chain recombines TRBV3-1 (or the pseudogene TRBV3-2) with TRBJ2-3, with 9 bases lining up with TRBD2. The germline CDR1 and CDR2 sequences are LGHDT and YNNKEL (reference sequence). V dropped 3 bases and J dropped 7; count of bases not matched to a gene: 11. This CDR3 contains 16 residues. The CDR3: CASSQTRTSVVYTQYF. DNA of the CDR3: TGTGCCAGCAGCCAGACCCGGACTAGCGTGGTATATACGCAGTATTTT.

The chain carries TRBV5-1 and TRBJ1-6, with D perhaps matching TRBD1 (6 bases). CDR3 length: 14 residues. From germline, CDR1 is SGHRS and CDR2 YFSETQ. Trimming cost V 0 bases and J 9 bases, with 10 bases left between them. Here the CDR3 reads CASSLGTGLSPLHF. DNA of the CDR3: TGCGCCAGCAGCTTGGGAACAGGGCTTTCACCCCTCCACTTT.

This clone has more than one count but fewer than ten. The CDR3 sequence: CASSHGDIRKGAFF. As DNA, the CDR3 is TGTGCCAGCAGCCACGGGGACATCCGTAAGGGAGCTTTCTTT. This chain links TRBV7-2 with TRBJ1-1; D may be TRBD1 (6 bases). CDR1 and CDR2 from the germline V gene are SGHTA and FQGNSA. V was trimmed by 5 bases and J by 10 bases, leaving 20 bases between them. The CDR3 is 14 residues long.

A few counts support this clone. This rearrangement joins TRBV29-1 to TRBJ1-1; the D gene is possibly TRBD1 (6 bases). Germline CDR1 is SQVTM and CDR2 is ANQGSEA. The germline V and J ends were trimmed by 3 bases and 2 bases, with 13 bases remaining between them. This CDR3 has 14 residues. This CDR3 is CSVEARGVNTEAFF. The CDR3 coding sequence is TGCAGCGTTGAGGCCAGGGGTGTAAACACTGAAGCTTTCTTT.

This clone was seen a single time. This sequence joins TRBV12-3 or TRBV12-4 and TRBJ2-7; 7 positions match TRBD2. The V and J ends lost 3 bases and 3 bases, in that order; junction bases with no gene match: 2. The CDR3 spans 13 residues. The CDR3, as DNA: TGTGCCAGCAGTTTCGGGGGGATCTACGAGCAGTACTTC. It yields the protein CASSFGGIYEQYF.

The chain has TRBV27 and TRBJ2-1; the D call may be TRBD1 or TRBD2 (5 bases each). Germline V gene data show CDR1 as MNHEY and CDR2 as SMNVEV (reference sequence). The ends were cut back, 4 bases at V and 6 bases at J, with 19 bases in the middle. The CDR3 contains 16 residues. CDR3: CASSSRVFWETNEQFF. In nucleotides, the CDR3 is TGTGCCAGCAGTTCCAGGGTTTTCTGGGAGACCAATGAGCAGTTCTTC.

CDR3 nucleotides: TGCAGCGCCTCGTGGGCTAGCGGGGTTGAGCAGTTCTTC. It encodes CSASWASGVEQFF. The J gene is TRBJ2-1, the V gene TRBV29-1, with 9 bases matching TRBD2. CDR3 length equals 13 residues. Germline lookup yields CDR1 SQVTM and CDR2 ANQGSEA. Unmatched junction bases numbered 10, after V lost 7 bases and J lost 9 bases.

This chain joins TRBV4-3 and TRBJ1-3, with 9 positions matching TRBD1. Germline CDR1 reads LGHNA; CDR2 reads YSLEER. Trimming cost V 6 bases and J 0 bases; bases outside gene matches: 6. The CDR3 spans 16 residues. Written as DNA, the CDR3 is TGCGCCAGCAGTACTACAGGGGGCGACTCTGGAAACACCATATATTTT. Protein sequence: CASSTTGGDSGNTIYF.

The rearrangement links TRBV5-4 to TRBJ2-2; 8 bases align to TRBD1. The germline V gene has CDR1 SGHNT and CDR2 YYREEE (reference sequence). The ends lost 4 bases at V and 9 bases at J; junction bases unmatched: 2. The length of the CDR3 is 12 residues. Here the CDR3 reads CASSRQGRELFF. Here the CDR3 DNA reads TGTGCCAGCAGCCGACAGGGGAGGGAGCTGTTTTTT.

DNA for the CDR3: TGTGCCACCAGTGATCCCAGGGGACACGAGCAGTACTTC. Protein product: CATSDPRGHEQYF. This chain links TRBV24-1 with TRBJ2-7, with D perhaps matching TRBD1 (6 bases). This CDR3 has 13 residues. V lost 3 bases to trimming and J lost 5 bases, with 10 bases between them. Germline assignment: CDR1 KGHDR and CDR2 SFDVKD.

The chain combines TRBV3-1 (or the pseudogene TRBV3-2) with TRBJ2-7; 8 bases are a match to TRBD2. Germline CDR1 reads LGHDT; CDR2 reads YNNKEL (reference sequence). The CDR3 has 15 amino acids. J was trimmed by 2 bases and V by 3 bases; bases with no gene match: 6. The DNA for the CDR3 is TGTGCCAGCAGCCAGTTCGGCGGGAGGCCCTACGAGCAGTACTTC. Its protein is CASSQFGGRPYEQYF.

The genes are TRBV5-4 and TRBJ2-3, with 10 bases lining up with TRBD2. Per the germline V gene, CDR1 is SGHNT and CDR2 is YYREEE (reference sequence). V trimming: 2 bases; J trimming: 0 bases; junction bases outside the gene matches: 6. This CDR3 contains 17 residues. The CDR3 region has the DNA TGTGCCAGCAGCTTTACTAGCGGGGCCGCTAGCACAGATACGCAGTATTTT. Its translation is CASSFTSGAASTDTQYF.